Presented here are 22 T cell receptor beta chains from one specimen sequenced in a study of blood T cell repertoires in COVID-19. Method: immunoSEQ multiplex PCR; TCRdb's copy keeps in-frame clones and lacks some. The sample carries 150,000 or so clones, approximately 81% recorded once. The sample taken for sequencing was PBMCs or T cells enriched from blood (not recorded which). Receptor source: a man in his sixties who had recovered from COVID-19.

The CDR3 reads CASSYTKGQGVTEAFF. The CDR3 nucleotides read TGTGCCAGCAGCTATACAAAAGGACAGGGGGTCACTGAAGCTTTCTTT. The chain links TRBV28 to TRBJ1-1, with 10 nucleotides matching TRBD1. The CDR3 loop spans 16 amino acids. The trim removed 6 bases at V and 4 bases at J, leaving 11 bases unmatched. CDR1 and CDR2 (germline): MDHEN, SYDVKM.

This sequence joins TRBV13 and TRBJ2-7; D call uncertain. This CDR3 spans 13 amino acids. V lost 4 bases and J lost 3, with 10 bases in between. The germline V gene encodes CDR1 PRHDT and CDR2 FYEKMQ (reference sequence). The CDR3 loop reads CASSSPPIYEQYF. DNA of the CDR3: TGTGCCAGCAGCTCCCCCCCAATCTACGAGCAGTACTTC. The whole variable domain, remainder taken from reference TRBV13 and TRBJ2-7, is AAGVIQSPRHLIKEKRETATLKCYPIPRHDTVYWYQQGPGQDPQFLISFYEKMQSDKGSIPDRFSAQQFSDYHSELNMSSLELGDSALYFCASSSPPIYEQYFGPGTRLTVT.

This clone was observed a few times. The chain is built from TRBV27 and TRBJ2-2; 14 positions agree with TRBD2. Germline values: CDR1 MNHEY, CDR2 SMNVEV (reference sequence). V lost 3 bases, J lost 2 bases, and 5 bases stayed unmatched. The CDR3 spans 18 residues. The CDR3 coding sequence is TGTGCCAGCAGTTTTACGGGACTAGCGGGAGAAAACACCGGGGAGCTGTTTTTT. It yields the protein CASSFTGLAGENTGELFF.

This chain links TRBV29-1 with TRBJ2-7; maybe TRBD2 (7 bases). V was cut by 8 bases and J by 2 bases, with 19 bases left in between. Germline CDR1 and CDR2: SQVTM and ANQGSEA. CDR3 length: 14 amino acids. The CDR3 here is CSSAGGAGTYEQYF. For the CDR3, the DNA is TGCAGCTCGGCTGGGGGGGCGGGGACCTACGAGCAGTACTTC.

The chain carries TRBV5-6 and TRBJ2-3, with 10 bases identical to TRBD1. The CDR3 is 16 amino acids. Trimming cost V 3 bases and J 5 bases; bases outside gene matches: 9. Per germline, CDR1 SGHDT and CDR2 YYEEEE. The CDR3, as DNA: TGTGCCAGCAGCTCACCGGGACAGGGGCGACGAGATACGCAGTATTTT. Translated, it gives CASSSPGQGRRDTQYF. The whole variable domain, remainder taken from reference TRBV5-6 and TRBJ2-3, is DAGVTQSPTHLIKTRGQQVTLRCSPKSGHDTVSWYQQALGQGPQFIFQYYEEEERQRGNFPDRFSGHQFPNYSSELNVNALLLGDSALYLCASSSPGQGRRDTQYFGPGTRLTVL.

This clone was seen a few times. The rearrangement joins TRBV15 to TRBJ1-5; a weak D match, TRBD1 (5 bases). Trimming pared 0 bases from V and 0 bases from J, leaving 15 bases between. The CDR3 spans 18 residues. Germline V gives CDR1 LNHNV, CDR2 YYDKDF (reference sequence). This CDR3 is CATSRDSRRGYSNQPQHF. The CDR3 DNA is TGTGCCACCAGCAGAGATAGTCGGCGGGGGTATAGCAATCAGCCCCAGCATTTT.

The chain links TRBV27 to TRBJ2-3, with TRBD2 matching over 10 bases. V shed 5 bases, J shed 2 bases, and the junction held 7 bases outside the gene matches. Germline-derived CDR1 and CDR2 are MNHEY and SMNVEV (reference sequence). The length of the CDR3 is 16 residues. This CDR3 is CASSRTGTSDTDTQYF. The CDR3 DNA follows: TGTGCCAGCAGTCGTACCGGGACTAGCGACACAGATACGCAGTATTTT.

The CDR3 loop reads CASSYSNRGRETQYF. CDR3 coding DNA: TGCGCCAGCAGCTACTCCAACAGGGGGCGGGAGACCCAGTACTTC. This chain links TRBV5-1 with TRBJ2-5, with TRBD1 matching 9 bases. Germline V CDR1 and CDR2: SGHRS, YFSETQ. CDR3 length: 15 residues. Unmatched junction bases numbered 8, after V lost 3 bases and J lost 5 bases.

The V call is TRBV6-5, the J call TRBJ2-2, with D possibly matching TRBD1 (6 bases). V was pared by 2 bases and J by 5 bases, with 12 bases between. This CDR3 region has 15 residues. The V gene's germline CDR1 is MNHEY and CDR2 SVGAGI. CDR3 protein: CASSYRGLRTGELFF. The CDR3 bases are TGTGCCAGCAGTTACAGGGGGTTAAGAACCGGGGAGCTGTTTTTT.

The chain couples TRBV29-1 to TRBJ2-1; 10 nucleotides match TRBD1. The CDR3 covers 14 residues. Trimming at V came to 1 base and at J to 8 bases, leaving 5 bases not matched to a gene. The germline V gene encodes CDR1 SQVTM and CDR2 ANQGSEA. The CDR3 bases are TGCAGCGTTGAAGGGGACAGGGGTGCCGATGAGCAGTTCTTC. It codes for CSVEGDRGADEQFF.

The chain employs TRBV7-8 and TRBJ2-6, with 11 bases that match TRBD2. V gave up 6 bases and J gave up 0 bases; unmatched junction bases: 7. CDR1 SGHVS and CDR2 FQNEAQ come from the germline V gene. The CDR3 spans 18 residues. The CDR3 coding sequence is TGTGCCAGCAGACCCAATAGCGGGGGGGTCTCTGGGGCCAACGTCCTGACTTTC. The encoded protein is CASRPNSGGVSGANVLTF.

The chain joins TRBV15 to TRBJ1-4; no clear D. This CDR3 spans 13 amino acids. Trimming pared 0 bases from V and 7 bases from J, leaving 6 bases between. Germline V gene data show CDR1 as LNHNV and CDR2 as YYDKDF (reference sequence). The CDR3 sequence is CATSRDRSEKLFF. The DNA of the CDR3 is TGTGCCACCAGCAGAGATCGGAGTGAAAAACTGTTTTTT. The full variable domain, with the rest looked up from reference TRBV15 and TRBJ1-4, is DAMVIQNPRYQVTQFGKPVTLSCSQTLNHNVMYWYQQKSSQAPKLLFHYYDKDFNNEADTPDNFQSRRPNTSFCFLDIRSPGLGDTAMYLCATSRDRSEKLFFGSGTQLSVL.

The rearrangement links TRBV11-2 to TRBJ2-1, with D perhaps TRBD1 (8 bases). Germline lookup yields CDR1 SGHAT and CDR2 FQNNGV. The CDR3 is 16 amino acids. With 4 bases removed from V and 4 bases from J, the gap between germline ends came to 17 bases. CDR3 DNA sequence: TGTGCCAGCAGCTACAGGGGGGGACAGTTTTACAATGAGCAGTTCTTC. This codes for CASSYRGGQFYNEQFF.

The sample holds a few counts of this clone. V usage is TRBV7-3 and J usage is TRBJ2-6, with 10 bases matching TRBD1. Looked up from germline, CDR1 is SGHTA and CDR2 is FQGTGA. V gave up 5 bases and J gave up 4 bases; unmatched junction bases: 5. CDR3 size: 16 residues. The CDR3 DNA is TGTGCCAGCAGCCCGGGACAGGGGAAGGGGGCCAACGTCCTGACTTTC. It specifies CASSPGQGKGANVLTF.

This rearrangement joins TRBV9 to TRBJ2-2, with 13 positions matching TRBD2. The CDR3 is 17 residues long. Germline assignment: CDR1 SGDLS and CDR2 YYNGEE. With 5 bases clipped from V and 3 bases from J, the junction kept 7 bases outside the gene matches. The CDR3 sequence is CASRWGLAGWDTGELFF. For the CDR3, the DNA is TGTGCCAGCAGATGGGGACTAGCGGGATGGGACACCGGGGAGCTGTTTTTT.

The chain employs TRBV27 and TRBJ2-2; 10 nucleotides match TRBD2. The V and J ends lost 4 bases and 6 bases, in that order; junction bases with no gene match: 5. CDR1 is MNHEY, CDR2 SMNVEV, per germline (reference sequence). The CDR3 is 15 residues long. CDR3 sequence: CASSWSSGRAGELFF. CDR3 nucleotide sequence: TGTGCCAGCAGTTGGTCTAGCGGGAGAGCCGGGGAGCTGTTTTTT.

This clone appeared a few times. The chain links TRBV7-8 to TRBJ1-1, with D perhaps TRBD1 (5 bases). CDR1 is SGHVS and CDR2 is FQNEAQ in the germline V gene. The CDR3 totals 14 residues. V was pared by 3 bases and J by 5 bases, with 13 bases between. The CDR3 is CASSFTQGGTEAFF. The DNA for the CDR3 is TGTGCCAGCAGCTTTACCCAGGGAGGGACTGAAGCTTTCTTT.

The chain is built from TRBV5-1 and TRBJ1-2; 8 nucleotides match TRBD1. The CDR3 runs 13 residues. Germline CDR1 and CDR2: SGHRS and YFSETQ. Germline trimming cut 1 base from V and 8 bases from J; bases unmatched to any gene: 4. CDR3 loop: CASSLTQGGGYTF. The CDR3 coding sequence is TGCGCCAGCAGCTTGACACAGGGGGGCGGCTACACCTTC.

This clone was detected a few times. This chain connects TRBV11-2 to TRBJ2-6; TRBD2 matches at 9 bases. CDR1 and CDR2 (germline): SGHAT, FQNNGV. After removal of 5 bases from V and 2 bases from J, the junction contained 13 bases not matched to a gene. The CDR3 contains 19 residues. CDR3 residues: CASSQQLAGELTGANVLTF. In nucleotides, the CDR3 is TGTGCCAGCAGCCAACAATTAGCGGGAGAGTTGACTGGGGCCAACGTCCTGACTTTC.

The gene calls are TRBV5-4 and TRBJ2-6, with 10 bases aligning to TRBD2. With 0 bases clipped from V and 1 base from J, the junction kept 4 bases outside the gene matches. This CDR3 is built from 18 residues. Germline CDR1 reads SGHNT; CDR2 reads YYREEE (reference sequence). The DNA for the CDR3 is TGTGCCAGCAGCTTGGAGCTAGCGGGAGTATCTGGGGCCAACGTCCTGACTTTC. Its protein product is CASSLELAGVSGANVLTF. Filled out from reference TRBV5-4 and TRBJ2-6, the complete variable domain reads ETGVTQSPTHLIKTRGQQVTLRCSSQSGHNTVSWYQQALGQGPQFIFQYYREEENGRGNFPPRFSGLQFPNYSSELNVNALELDDSALYLCASSLELAGVSGANVLTFGAGSRLTVL.

J is TRBJ2-1 and V is TRBV2, with 10 bases identical to TRBD2. The V and J ends lost 7 bases and 0 bases, in that order; junction bases with no gene match: 6. The CDR3 loop spans 16 amino acids. Germline lookup yields CDR1 SNHLY and CDR2 FYNNEI. The CDR3 region is CASKTSGPNSYNEQFF. The CDR3 nucleotides read TGTGCCAGCAAGACTAGCGGGCCTAACTCCTACAATGAGCAGTTCTTC.

This sequence joins TRBV19 and TRBJ1-2, with D possibly TRBD1 on 5 matching bases. The CDR3 is 13 residues long. Trimming shortened V by 6 bases and J by 6 bases, and 14 bases separated the two germline ends. Germline V gene sequence: CDR1 LNHDA, CDR2 SQIVND (reference sequence). The CDR3 protein is CASSEMRGHGYTF. CDR3 nucleotides: TGTGCCAGTAGCGAAATGCGGGGCCATGGCTACACCTTC. Supplemented by reference TRBV19 and TRBJ1-2, the full variable domain reads DGGITQSPKYLFRKEGQNVTLSCEQNLNHDAMYWYRQDPGQGLRLIYYSQIVNDFQKGDIAEGYSVSREKKESFPLTVTSAQKNPTAFYLCASSEMRGHGYTFGSGTRLTVV.